The entry that follows covers one T cell receptor beta chain sequence. Its matching antigen is unknown. This entry comes from a study of chemoradiotherapy in HPV16-positive cancers. Study context: A couple of HPV16-positive patients' cells yielded candidate HPV-specific clones and common motifs.

General observations from the study: Only two HPV16-positive patients supplied the functional HPV-specificity definition. Candidate HPV-specific clones and E7-related TCR motifs grew in tumor during treatment. HPV-responsive T-cell expansion during chemoradiotherapy was linked to improved recurrence-free survival in HPV16-positive patients.

Profiled with immunoSEQ multiplex PCR; TCRdb holds only in-frame clones, not every one. This table has about 11,000 clones, 75% appearing once. Trimming shortened V by 1 base and J by 3 bases, and 12 bases separated the two germline ends. This CDR3 has 16 residues. The germline V gene encodes CDR1 SGHAT and CDR2 FQNNGV. This material was obtained from a patient who underwent chemoradiotherapy. The V gene is TRBV11-2, the J gene TRBJ1-4; D may be TRBD1 (6 bases). This clonotype was sampled from a human donor with HPV-associated anogenital cancer. The CDR3 loop reads CASSLGGPRANEKLFF. The CDR3 DNA follows: TGTGCCAGCAGCTTAGGGGGGCCGCGAGCTAATGAAAAACTGTTTTTT.